These 23 T cell receptor beta chains were sequenced from one sample in a study of T cells in Graves' hyperthyroidism and ophthalmopathy. TCR beta CDR3 regions were amplified from RNA transcripts. Initially, a first-round RT-PCR of the TCR CDR3 employed the HTBI primer set. From the multiplex PCR reads, TCRdb called clonotypes with MiXCR, one entry per CDR3 protein. The table records roughly 350,000 distinct CDR3 sequences, 13% to 15% of them present only once. Material: blood. Source of these receptors: a woman younger than 45 with Graves' ophthalmopathy.

This clonotype has more than one count but fewer than ten. The chain links TRBV6-5 to TRBJ1-1, with D perhaps TRBD1 (6 bases). V lost 4 bases and J lost 6, with 9 bases in between. Germline CDR1 reads MNHEY; CDR2 reads SVGAGI. This CDR3 is 12 amino acids long. This CDR3 is CASSWGASEAFF. The CDR3 bases are TGTGCCAGCAGTTGGGGGGCTTCTGAAGCTTTCTTT.

There are many counts of this clonotype. The V gene is TRBV2, the J gene TRBJ2-7; D is unclear. The CDR3 has 13 residues. Germline V gives CDR1 SNHLY, CDR2 FYNNEI. V lost 0 bases and J 6 bases, leaving 9 bases between the germline ends. The CDR3 spells CASSEAYPGEQYF. The CDR3, as DNA: TGTGCCAGCAGTGAAGCCTATCCCGGCGAGCAGTACTTC. The full variable domain, its missing parts supplied by reference TRBV2 and TRBJ2-7, is EPEVTQTPSHQVTQMGQEVILRCVPISNHLYFYWYRQILGQKVEFLVSFYNNEISEKSEIFDDQFSVERPDGSNFTLKIRSTKLEDSAMYFCASSEAYPGEQYFGPGTRLTVT.

V usage is TRBV20-1 and J usage is TRBJ2-1; TRBD2 matches 15 bases. With 1 base clipped from V and 4 bases from J, the junction kept 8 bases outside the gene matches. In germline, CDR1 is DFQATT, CDR2 SNEGSKA (reference sequence). The CDR3 is 18 amino acids. The CDR3 sequence: CSARGSGTSGGYYNEQFF. CDR3 sequence (DNA): TGCAGTGCTAGAGGCTCCGGGACTAGCGGGGGGTATTACAATGAGCAGTTCTTC.

This clonotype has at least ten counts. V is TRBV5-1 and J is TRBJ2-1; perhaps D is TRBD1 or TRBD2 (6 bases each). The CDR3 has 12 amino acids. Germline V gene data show CDR1 as SGHRS and CDR2 as YFSETQ. The V end was cut by 4 bases, the J end by 7 bases, with 9 bases between. The CDR3 DNA is TGCGCCAGCAGCACAGGGAGGAATGAGCAGTTCTTC. It is translated as CASSTGRNEQFF.

This clonotype was detected many times. This rearrangement joins TRBV30 to TRBJ1-5, with TRBD1 matching over 8 bases. The CDR3 has 14 residues. Germline V lookup: CDR1 GTSNPN, CDR2 SVGIG (reference sequence). J lost 2 bases, V lost 2 bases, and 2 bases had no gene match. CDR3 nucleotides: TGTGCCTGGAGTAGGGGACAGGGCAATCAGCCCCAGCATTTT. Encoded protein: CAWSRGQGNQPQHF. Looking up the rest from reference TRBV30 and TRBJ1-5 gives the full variable domain: SQTIHQWPATLVQPVGSPLSLECTVEGTSNPNLYWYRQAAGRGLQLLFYSVGIGQISSEVPQNLSASRPQDRQFILSSKKLLLSDSGFYLCAWSRGQGNQPQHFGDGTRLSIL.

This clonotype occurred many times. One end of the junction does not line up with germline, which may come from a read error. This sequence joins TRBV7-7 and TRBJ2-1; D tentatively fits TRBD1 or TRBD2 (5 bases each). Germline CDR1 and CDR2: SSHAT and FNYEAQ (reference sequence). CDR3 length: 14 residues. The CDR3 DNA reads TGTGCTAGCAGCGCCGGGCCGGGGCCCAATGAGCAGTTCTTC. Translating gives CASSAGPGPNEQFF.

The table lists this clonotype with many counts. This chain connects TRBV27 to TRBJ2-7, with D possibly being TRBD1 or TRBD2 (5 bases each). Looked up from germline, CDR1 is MNHEY and CDR2 is SMNVEV (reference sequence). The CDR3 consists of 13 residues. V lost 8 bases and J lost 2, with 13 bases in between. The chain's CDR3 is CASGRDGAYEQYF. CDR3 sequence (DNA): TGTGCCAGCGGACGGGACGGAGCCTACGAGCAGTACTTC.

In its sample, this clonotype was seen a few times. A read error may explain this, as a much larger clone is one base away. This sequence joins TRBV18 and TRBJ1-2; tentatively, D is TRBD1 (6 bases). The V end lost 3 bases, the J end lost 8 bases, and 25 bases lay between the germline ends. There are 17 residues in the CDR3. Germline-derived CDR1 and CDR2 are KGHSH and LQKENI. The CDR3 reads CASSPLQTLGRGVGYTF. CDR3 nucleotide sequence: TGTGCCAGCTCACCCTTGCAAACTCTGGGCAGGGGAGTAGGCTACACCTTC.

Notes on this clonotype: A much larger clone sits a single nucleotide away, making a read error possible. J is TRBJ2-3 and V is TRBV7-9; 8 positions match TRBD1. The CDR3 contains 17 residues. The germline V gene has CDR1 SEHNR and CDR2 FQNEAQ (reference sequence). Here the CDR3 reads CAGSSDLRGRWWDTQYF. CDR3 DNA sequence: TGTGCCGGCAGCTCGGACCTCAGGGGGCGTTGGTGGGATACGCAGTATTTT.

J is TRBJ1-5 and V is TRBV19; a possible D gene is TRBD1 (5 bases). This CDR3 has 15 residues. V lost 3 bases and J 3 bases, leaving 12 bases between the germline ends. Germline assignment: CDR1 LNHDA and CDR2 SQIVND (reference sequence). The CDR3 here is CASSIGTGNNQPQHF. CDR3 nucleotide sequence: TGTGCCAGTAGTATTGGGACGGGAAACAATCAGCCCCAGCATTTT.

This chain links TRBV7-9 with TRBJ2-1; D may match TRBD1 or TRBD2 (7 bases each). CDR1 is SEHNR and CDR2 is FQNEAQ in the germline V gene (reference sequence). The CDR3 runs 13 residues. V was pared by 2 bases and J by 7 bases, with 9 bases between. The CDR3 spells CASSLQGGNEQFF. The CDR3 nucleotides are TGTGCCAGCAGCTTACAGGGGGGGAATGAGCAGTTCTTC.

This clonotype was seen ten or more times. This chain joins TRBV7-3 and TRBJ1-1; no definite D call. Germline V gene sequence: CDR1 SGHTA, CDR2 FQGTGA. Trimming cost V 4 bases and J 0 bases, with 6 bases left between them. The CDR3 sequence is 13 residues long. The CDR3 loop is CASSSGVNTEAFF. CDR3 in DNA: TGTGCCAGCAGCTCTGGAGTGAACACTGAAGCTTTCTTT.

The chain joins TRBV6-5 to TRBJ1-2, with D unclear. This CDR3 comprises 15 residues. Germline assignment: CDR1 MNHEY and CDR2 SVGAGI. Trimming took off 0 bases at V and 3 bases at J, with 11 bases between the two ends. CDR3 DNA: TGTGCCAGCAGTTACTCGATCTCCGACTACTATGGCTACACCTTC. It encodes CASSYSISDYYGYTF.

The chain couples TRBV9 to TRBJ2-5; TRBD1 is a possible D gene (7 bases). V shed 3 bases and J shed 2 bases, with 11 bases lying between them. Germline-derived CDR1 and CDR2 are SGDLS and YYNGEE. The CDR3 runs to 14 residues. In DNA, the CDR3 is TGTGCCAGCAGCGCAGGGGGGATTCAAGAGACCCAGTACTTC. Translating gives CASSAGGIQETQYF.

V and J are TRBV9 and TRBJ1-2, with D tentatively TRBD1 (6 bases). The CDR3 consists of 16 residues. Trimming removed 3 bases at V and 1 base at J, with 16 bases between. CDR1 and CDR2 from the germline V gene are SGDLS and YYNGEE. CDR3 DNA: TGTGCCAGCAGCGCGCCAGGGGCAGGCGATAACTATGGCTACACCTTC. Its protein is CASSAPGAGDNYGYTF.

The genes are TRBV9 and TRBJ2-7; D gene unclear. Trimming stripped 0 bases from V and 0 bases from J, with 10 bases between. The CDR3 extends over 15 amino acids. Germline-derived CDR1 and CDR2 are SGDLS and YYNGEE. This chain's CDR3 is CASSVGVLPSYEQYF. CDR3 nucleotide sequence: TGTGCCAGCAGCGTAGGGGTCCTCCCCTCCTACGAGCAGTACTTC.

Many counts were recorded for this clonotype. The rearrangement joins TRBV20-1 to TRBJ2-5, with D perhaps matching TRBD1 (5 bases). The CDR3 totals 15 residues. Germline V gene data show CDR1 as DFQATT and CDR2 as SNEGSKA (reference sequence). V was pared by 4 bases and J by 1 base, with 16 bases between. As DNA, the CDR3 is TGCAGTGCTACTCACCCTCGACAGATCCAAGAGACCCAGTACTTC. This codes for CSATHPRQIQETQYF.

This clonotype was found many times. The rearrangement links TRBV12-3 or TRBV12-4 to TRBJ1-3; D is undetermined. The ends were cut back, 6 bases at V and 9 bases at J, with 9 bases in the middle. The CDR3 has 11 amino acids. The CDR3 coding sequence is TGTGCCAGCAGATTCGGGCCCACCATATATTTT. It yields the protein CASRFGPTIYF.

The chain joins TRBV20-1 to TRBJ2-5; 8 bases agree with TRBD1. Germline V gene lookup returns CDR1 DFQATT and CDR2 SNEGSKA (reference sequence). The CDR3 runs 14 residues. Trimming took 6 bases from V and 4 from J; bases not matched to a gene: 10. Here the CDR3 reads CSAIPGQGAETQYF. In nucleotides, the CDR3 is TGCAGTGCCATCCCCGGACAGGGCGCAGAGACCCAGTACTTC.

This clonotype was observed at least ten times. The gene calls are TRBV7-3 and TRBJ2-3, with TRBD2 matching over 7 bases. The CDR3 extends over 17 amino acids. The junction had 13 bases not matched to a gene; V was cut back by 5 bases and J by 2 bases. Germline CDR1 and CDR2: SGHTA and FQGTGA. CDR3 bases: TGTGCCAGCAGCCCCATGTCCCCGGGACTACACACAGATACGCAGTATTTT. It specifies CASSPMSPGLHTDTQYF.

The chain joins TRBV19 to TRBJ1-2, with TRBD1 matching 8 bases. The CDR3 sequence is 14 residues long. Per germline, CDR1 LNHDA and CDR2 SQIVND (reference sequence). The ends lost 3 bases at V and 8 bases at J; junction bases unmatched: 8. The CDR3 DNA reads TGTGCCAGTAGTATCTCTACAGGGGGGGACGGCTACACCTTC. This encodes CASSISTGGDGYTF.

This clonotype was observed many times. This rearrangement joins TRBV28 to TRBJ2-1; unclear D gene. The CDR3 runs 13 residues. Germline V lookup: CDR1 MDHEN, CDR2 SYDVKM. Between the trimmed V and J ends, which lost 3 bases and 6 bases, there was a span of 9 bases. This chain's CDR3 is CASSFVQSNEQFF. CDR3 coding DNA: TGTGCCAGCAGTTTCGTCCAGTCCAATGAGCAGTTCTTC. Full variable domain (rest looked up from reference TRBV28 and TRBJ2-1): DVKVTQSSRYLVKRTGEKVFLECVQDMDHENMFWYRQDPGLGLRLIYFSYDVKMKEKGDIPEGYSVSREKKERFSLILESASTNQTSMYLCASSFVQSNEQFFGPGTRLTVL.

This clonotype was detected ten times or more. This chain joins TRBV4-1 and TRBJ2-2; 7 bases line up with TRBD1. In germline, CDR1 is MGHRA, CDR2 YSYEKL. Trimming removed 5 bases from V and 7 bases from J; junction bases left unmatched: 10. The length of the CDR3 is 15 residues. The CDR3 region is CASSKGEGAIGELFF. The DNA for the CDR3 is TGCGCCAGCAGCAAAGGAGAGGGGGCCATCGGGGAGCTGTTTTTT.